This TCR beta chain was obtained from a study of OX40 agonist ivuxolimab in advanced cancers. A note on the overall study: Ivuxolimab was an agonistic, fully human IgG2 monoclonal antibody directed against OX40 (CD134), a costimulatory receptor. Intravenous ivuxolimab was administered to patients every 2 weeks at six dose levels: 0.01, 0.1, 0.3, 1.5, 3 and 10 mg/kg. Of the roughly 52 patients in dose escalation, around 20 had hepatocellular carcinoma, roughly 15 had melanoma, 9 had renal cell carcinoma and 9 had head and neck cancer. The dose-escalation cohort was about 87% male with a mean age of approximately 60 years, ranging from roughly 20 to 80. Prior anti-PD-1, anti-PD-L1 or anti-CTLA-4 therapy was permitted, and approximately 42% of dose-escalation patients had received checkpoint inhibitors. Partial responses occurred in three dose-escalation patients: two with cutaneous melanoma and one with hepatocellular carcinoma. Peripheral TCRbeta sequencing aimed to test whether ivuxolimab altered TCR sequence diversity and caused clonal T-cell expansion. The paper reports the monotherapy dose-escalation portion (N of about 52 patients) of the phase I ivuxolimab trial. What the work shows at the level of the full study, not this receptor alone: Partial responders in the 0.1-3.0 mg/kg groups had among the lowest normalized peripheral clonal expansion, especially among CD8+ T cells. At doses from 0.1 to 3.0 mg/kg, clonal expansion was seen in both CD4+ and CD8+ blood T cells between baseline and week 6. Low levels of normalized T-cell clonal expansion were also shown by some nonresponding patients. After ivuxolimab, more expanded clones were found on average in CD8+ T cells than in CD4+ T cells. The antigen specificity of the clonally expanded peripheral T cells was not determined.

The trial excluded patients who had a history of autoimmune disease or were on systemic immunosuppression. Peripheral blood for TCR sequencing was drawn from every dose cohort at baseline, at cycle 4 day 1 and at cycle 7 day 1. The samples were drawn from a first-in-human, open-label, multicenter phase I dose-escalation trial of ivuxolimab. Adults with locally advanced or metastatic melanoma, renal cell carcinoma, hepatocellular carcinoma or head and neck squamous cell carcinoma were enrolled in the trial. Before TCR sequencing, CD4+ T cells and CD8+ T cells from peripheral blood were sorted into separate populations. CDR1 and CDR2 are read off the germline V gene (reference sequence) as SEHNR and FQNEAQ. Trimming accounts for 5 bases at V and 4 bases at J, while the number of junction bases matched to no gene is 10. The CDR3 numbers 15 residues from cysteine through phenylalanine. The retained sequence is limited to the CDR3, 45 bases, with the frame set at the first base.

To sequence the TCRbeta CDR3 region, genomic DNA was isolated from the sorted cells. TCRbeta CDR3 regions were sequenced using the immunoSEQ Assay. TCRdb retrieved this table from immuneACCESS and kept in-frame rearrangements only. Not all clones are present; in checked studies, unresolved V genes account for under half, and no reason is known for the remainder. Across this sample there are some 28,000 clones, with 79% seen only once. The top ten constitute around 16% of the sample. Of note for this clone: Its antigen is not yet known. Per-base qualities were not stored, and no clone one base away is much larger.

Sequences were derived from CD4+ or CD8+ T cells sorted from blood, sampled in a trial of the OX40 agonist ivuxolimab. The receptor comes from an adult with an advanced solid tumor such as melanoma, head and neck, liver or kidney cancer. The chain is made from TRBV7-9 and TRBJ1-1, and 7 bases in between align with TRBD1. The sequenced DNA is TGTGCCAGCAGCGCCGTGACAGGGCCTTCCACTGAAGCTTTCTTT. Protein translation: CASSAVTGPSTEAFF.